This entry is about one T cell receptor beta chain. The antigen is not known. These data belong to a study of beta chain features in type 1 diabetes. All of the isolated RNA was reverse transcribed, so expressed TCRB transcripts were sequenced. Measured with immunoSEQ multiplex PCR; TCRdb has only the in-frame clones, and not every one. The sample contains about 170,000 clones, approximately 8.4% of which appear only once. The study's findings and limits: When Type 1 diabetes patients were examined, their TCRB CDR3s proved moderately but significantly shorter in all four CD4+ subsets.

Germline V gene lookup returns CDR1 SGHAT and CDR2 FQNNGV. CDR3 length: 15 amino acids. V lost 0 bases, J lost 4 bases, and 12 bases lay in between. The sequence came from a man aged 18-30 years with type 1 diabetes. This sequence joins TRBV11-2 and TRBJ1-2; the D is unclear. The specimen sequenced was central memory CD4+ T cells from blood. The CDR3 spells CASSLEYGSVYGYTF. In DNA, the CDR3 is TGTGCCAGCAGCTTAGAGTACGGCAGCGTCTATGGCTACACCTTC.